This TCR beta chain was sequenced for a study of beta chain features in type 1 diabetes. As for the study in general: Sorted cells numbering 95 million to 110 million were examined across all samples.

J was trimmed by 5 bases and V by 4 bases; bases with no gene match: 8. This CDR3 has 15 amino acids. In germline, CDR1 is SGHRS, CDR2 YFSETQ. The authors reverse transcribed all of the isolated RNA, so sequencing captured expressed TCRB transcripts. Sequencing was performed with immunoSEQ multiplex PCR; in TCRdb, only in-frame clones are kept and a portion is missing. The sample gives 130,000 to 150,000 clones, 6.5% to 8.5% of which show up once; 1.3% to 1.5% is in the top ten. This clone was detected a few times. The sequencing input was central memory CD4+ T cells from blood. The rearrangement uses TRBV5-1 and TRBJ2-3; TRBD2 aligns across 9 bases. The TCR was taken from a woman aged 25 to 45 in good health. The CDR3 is CASSPGGGAGDTQYF. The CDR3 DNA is TGCGCCAGCAGCCCCGGCGGGGGGGCGGGAGATACGCAGTATTTT.